The 27 T cell receptor beta chains reported below all come from one sample, sequenced in a study of molecular identifiers for immune sequencing clone quantification. One entry per CDR3 protein results from TCRdb running MiXCR on the PCR reads. The sample has hundreds of thousands of distinct CDR3 sequences; over 20% are singletons. The sample taken for sequencing was naive CD8+ T cells from blood, with Jurkat cell RNA spiked in. This sample's subset: FACS-sorted CD8+CD4-CCR7+CD45RA+ naive T cells. These receptors were collected from a human donor in good health. Some libraries in this study had Jurkat cell RNA spiked in.

This clonotype was detected ten times or more. The J gene is TRBJ2-7, the V gene TRBV14; D is unclear. Germline loops: CDR1 SGHDN, CDR2 FVKESK. The length of the CDR3 is 13 residues. Trimming removed 3 bases from V and 2 bases from J, with 8 bases in between. The CDR3 is CASSHQLPYEQYF. Written as DNA, the CDR3 is TGTGCCAGCAGCCATCAGCTCCCCTACGAGCAGTACTTC.

This clonotype was recorded at least ten times. The chain has TRBV5-1 and TRBJ1-2; D unclear. The V end was cut by 5 bases, the J end by 3 bases, with 11 bases between. CDR1 and CDR2 from the germline V gene are SGHRS and YFSETQ. The CDR3 loop spans 13 amino acids. The CDR3 DNA follows: TGCGCCAGCAGACCGGAGCAGTACTATGGCTACACCTTC. Amino acid sequence: CASRPEQYYGYTF.

There are many counts of this clonotype. The rearrangement links TRBV13 to TRBJ1-1, with 8 bases aligning to TRBD1. The CDR3 loop spans 16 amino acids. J was trimmed by 0 bases and V by 4 bases; bases with no gene match: 7. The germline V gene has CDR1 PRHDT and CDR2 FYEKMQ (reference sequence). CDR3 region: CASSSQGVLLNTEAFF. CDR3 DNA sequence: TGTGCCAGCAGCTCACAGGGGGTTTTATTGAACACTGAAGCTTTCTTT.

With regard to this clonotype: An end of the junction differs from the germline gene, which may be a read error. The rearrangement uses TRBV27 and TRBJ2-7; maybe TRBD1 (6 bases). The CDR3 totals 13 residues. Germline V CDR1 and CDR2: MNHEY, SMNVEV (reference sequence). The CDR3 loop is CASSFSRGYGQYF. The CDR3 nucleotides are TGTGCCAGCAGTTTCTCCAGGGGTTACGGGCAGTACTTC.

This clonotype has at least ten counts. The chain has TRBV11-3 and TRBJ2-7, with 8 bases matching TRBD1. The germline V gene has CDR1 SGHNT and CDR2 YENEEA. The V and J ends lost 5 bases and 6 bases, in that order; junction bases with no gene match: 3. The CDR3 spans 12 residues. The CDR3 loop is CASSLTGGEQYF. As DNA, the CDR3 is TGTGCCAGCAGCCTTACAGGGGGCGAGCAGTACTTC.

This clonotype was recorded at least ten times. CDR3 region: CASSGTGAPSTDTQYF. The CDR3, as DNA: TGTGCCAGCTCGGGAACGGGGGCACCTAGCACAGATACGCAGTATTTT. This chain joins TRBV13 and TRBJ2-3; D is perhaps TRBD1 or TRBD2 (6 bases each). The V and J ends lost 8 bases and 0 bases respectively, with 18 bases between them. Germline CDR1 is PRHDT and CDR2 is FYEKMQ (reference sequence). The CDR3 is 16 residues long.

Concerning this clonotype itself: A much bigger clone sits one base away, suggesting this may be a read error. This chain links TRBV20-1 with TRBJ1-1, with TRBD1 as a possible D gene (5 bases). This CDR3 has 12 residues. Germline lookup yields CDR1 DFQATT and CDR2 SNEGSKA (reference sequence). The CDR3 DNA follows: TGCAGTGCACCGCAGGGCGGCACTGAAGCTTCCTTT. The encoded protein is CSAPQGGTEASF.

This clonotype was counted ten times or more. This chain connects TRBV4-3 to TRBJ2-6, with a weak D call TRBD2 (5 bases). V lost 2 bases to trimming and J lost 0 bases, with 8 bases between them. Germline CDR1 reads LGHNA; CDR2 reads YSLEER. The CDR3 loop spans 16 amino acids. The CDR3 spells CASSQWESSGANVLTF. The CDR3 DNA sequence: TGCGCCAGCAGCCAATGGGAGAGCTCTGGGGCCAACGTCCTGACTTTC.

This clonotype was seen repeatedly, ten times or more. CDR3 protein: CASSIIGTGSNDEQFF. CDR3 in DNA: TGTGCCAGTAGTATAATTGGGACAGGGTCTAATGATGAGCAGTTCTTC. The J gene is TRBJ2-1, the V gene TRBV19, with 9 nucleotides matching TRBD1. This CDR3 has 16 residues. After removal of 2 bases from V and 8 bases from J, the junction contained 10 bases not matched to a gene. Germline CDR1 reads LNHDA; CDR2 reads SQIVND (reference sequence). Full variable domain (outside the CDR3, taken from reference TRBV19 and TRBJ2-1): DGGITQSPKYLFRKEGQNVTLSCEQNLNHDAMYWYRQDPGQGLRLIYYSQIVNDFQKGDIAEGYSVSREKKESFPLTVTSAQKNPTAFYLCASSIIGTGSNDEQFFGPGTRLTVL.

In this sample, this clonotype turned up many times. For the CDR3, the DNA is TGTGCCAGCAGCCCTTACCTTGACTATGGCTACACCTTC. Translated, it gives CASSPYLDYGYTF. The chain carries TRBV14 and TRBJ1-2, with D uncertain. V was cut by 4 bases and J by 3 bases, with 9 bases left in between. This CDR3 contains 13 residues. The germline CDR1 and CDR2 sequences are SGHDN and FVKESK.

There are a few counts of this clonotype. J is TRBJ1-1 and V is TRBV28, with TRBD1 matching over 7 bases. Trimming at V came to 3 bases and at J to 8 bases, leaving 6 bases not matched to a gene. Per germline, CDR1 MDHEN and CDR2 SYDVKM. The CDR3 runs 13 residues. The DNA of the CDR3 is TGTGCCAGCAGTTTCCGTCCAGGGGGGGAAGCTTTCTTT. As protein: CASSFRPGGEAFF.

As concerns this clonotype: This may arise from a read error, as a much more abundant clone is one base away. The conserved closing phenylalanine or tryptophan is absent in this CDR3, likely reflecting a read error. This sequence joins TRBV5-3 and TRBJ1-1; D is possibly TRBD1 (5 bases). TRBV5-3 belongs to the ORF category, with a function that is uncertain. The CDR3 sequence is 14 residues long. The CDR3: CASSWGMMNTEAFY. CDR3 DNA: TGTGCCAGCAGCTGGGGCATGATGAACACTGAAGCTTTCTAT.

Note on this clonotype: A single base separates this from a much larger clone, so it may be a read error. The chain has TRBV7-2 and TRBJ2-3; D is possibly TRBD1 or TRBD2 (5 bases each). Trimming removed 1 base at V and 5 bases at J, with 22 bases between. CDR3 size: 18 residues. Germline V gene lookup returns CDR1 SGHTA and CDR2 FQGNSA. This CDR3 is CASSLGTGAYSRKDTQYF. Here the CDR3 DNA reads TGTGCCAGCAGCTTAGGAACCGGGGCGTACTCGCGTAAAGATACGCAGTATTTT. Together with reference TRBV7-2 and TRBJ2-3, the CDR3 gives the full variable domain: GAGVSQSPSNKVTEKGKDVELRCDPISGHTALYWYRQSLGQGLEFLIYFQGNSAPDKSGLPSDRFSAERTGGSVSTLTIQRTQQEDSAVYLCASSLGTGAYSRKDTQYFGPGTRLTVL.

Many counts were recorded for this clonotype. The gene calls are TRBV19 and TRBJ2-7, with D possibly TRBD1 on 6 matching bases. Per the germline V gene, CDR1 is LNHDA and CDR2 is SQIVND (reference sequence). The CDR3 spans 14 residues. Trimming removed 3 bases from V and 5 bases from J, with 14 bases in between. The CDR3 protein is CASSMTGFGHEQYF. In DNA form, the CDR3 reads TGTGCCAGTAGTATGACAGGTTTCGGCCACGAGCAGTACTTC.

This clonotype was detected ten times or more. The chain links TRBV29-1 to TRBJ2-7; no reliable D call. Germline CDR1 is SQVTM and CDR2 is ANQGSEA. Between the trimmed V and J ends, which lost 6 bases and 0 bases, there was a span of 12 bases. The CDR3 consists of 13 residues. CDR3 in DNA: TGCAGCGTGCGAGCGTCGAGCTCCTACGAGCAGTACTTC. Protein: CSVRASSSYEQYF.

This clonotype was seen ten or more times. The V call is TRBV2, the J call TRBJ2-7, with D perhaps given as TRBD1 or TRBD2 (6 bases each). Trimming took 6 bases from V and 3 from J, leaving 15 bases between them. Germline values: CDR1 SNHLY, CDR2 FYNNEI. The CDR3 length is 14 residues. CDR3: CASRQGGLDYEQYF. The CDR3 nucleotides read TGTGCCAGCAGGCAAGGGGGGTTGGACTACGAGCAGTACTTC.

This clonotype was seen more than once but under ten times. The chain couples TRBV10-3 to TRBJ2-3; D gene unclear. The length of the CDR3 is 14 residues. CDR1 and CDR2 (germline): ENHRY, SYGVKD. V lost 3 bases to trimming and J lost 2 bases, with 9 bases between them. The CDR3 coding sequence is TGTGCCATCAGTGATTTGGAGCACACAGATACGCAGTATTTT. Its translation is CAISDLEHTDTQYF.

The rearrangement links TRBV27 to TRBJ2-7, with D possibly matching TRBD1 (5 bases). The CDR3 runs 13 residues. Germline CDR1 MNHEY, CDR2 SMNVEV (reference sequence). The V end was cut by 8 bases, the J end by 3 bases, with 14 bases between. CDR3 loop: CASGSQGYYEQYF. DNA of the CDR3: TGTGCCAGCGGTTCCCAGGGTTACTACGAGCAGTACTTC.

V and J are TRBV3-1 and TRBJ2-3; the match to TRBD2 covers 8 bases. This CDR3 is 16 amino acids long. The V segment lost 2 bases and the J segment 1 base; nucleotides outside the gene matches: 5. Germline lookup yields CDR1 LGHDT and CDR2 YNNKEL (reference sequence). The CDR3 reads CASSQILAAGTDTQYF. The CDR3 DNA follows: TGTGCCAGCAGCCAAATACTAGCGGCGGGCACAGATACGCAGTATTTT.

This clonotype was picked up many times. The chain carries TRBV7-9 and TRBJ2-7; D perhaps matches TRBD1 (5 bases). Germline V gene data show CDR1 as SEHNR and CDR2 as FQNEAQ (reference sequence). The V gene lost 0 bases and the J gene lost 3 bases, with 12 bases spanning the gap. The CDR3 is made up of 15 amino acids. The CDR3 region has the DNA TGTGCCAGCAGCTTAGCGGGGTTAGGGGACTACGAGCAGTACTTC. Its translation is CASSLAGLGDYEQYF.

In regard to this clonotype: The CDR3 ends on some other residue instead of the conserved phenylalanine or tryptophan, so this is likely a read error. This rearrangement joins TRBV5-3 to TRBJ2-7, with unresolved D. TRBV5-3 has ORF status, its function being uncertain. CDR3 length: 14 amino acids. CDR3 DNA sequence: TGTGCCAGCAGCTTGGGTCAGATCTCCTACGAGCAGTACTCC. Amino acids: CASSLGQISYEQYS.

This clonotype was detected only a few times. The chain couples TRBV19 to TRBJ1-5, with TRBD1 matching over 7 bases. The CDR3 is 14 amino acids. With V trimmed by 7 bases and J by 2 bases, 5 bases remained unmatched. The V gene's germline CDR1 is LNHDA and CDR2 SQIVND (reference sequence). CDR3: CASTGGSGNQPQHF. In DNA form, the CDR3 reads TGTGCCAGTACAGGGGGAAGCGGCAATCAGCCCCAGCATTTT.

This clonotype has ten or more counts. The V and J genes are TRBV29-1 and TRBJ2-5; D not certain. The CDR3 contains 14 residues. Germline V gene sequence: CDR1 SQVTM, CDR2 ANQGSEA. The germline V and J ends were trimmed by 6 bases and 3 bases, with 17 bases remaining between them. CDR3 nucleotide sequence: TGCAGCGTCCTGCCCGGGTTCCTAGAAGAGACCCAGTACTTC. It specifies CSVLPGFLEETQYF. Full variable domain (missing parts from reference TRBV29-1 and TRBJ2-5): SAVISQKPSRDICQRGTSLTIQCQVDSQVTMMFWYRQQPGQSLTLIATANQGSEATYESGFVIDKFPISRPNLTFSTLTVSNMSPEDSSIYLCSVLPGFLEETQYFGPGTRLLVL.

About this clonotype itself: A single base separates this from a much larger clone, so it may be a read error. V is TRBV5-6 and J is TRBJ2-1, with 8 positions matching TRBD1. The CDR3 covers 15 residues. Germline V gene lookup returns CDR1 SGHDT and CDR2 YYEEEE. Losses at the gene ends were 3 bases for V and 6 bases for J; bases not matched to a gene: 8. Here the CDR3 reads CASSSLGQGPNEQFF. The CDR3 DNA reads TGTGCCAGCAGCTCCCTAGGACAGGGCCCCAATGAGCAGTTCTTC.

This clonotype was counted many times. The gene calls are TRBV4-1 and TRBJ1-1, with TRBD1 as a possible D gene (6 bases). V was trimmed by 6 bases and J by 5 bases, leaving 13 bases between them. Germline assignment: CDR1 MGHRA and CDR2 YSYEKL. This CDR3 contains 13 residues. The CDR3 DNA sequence: TGCGCCAGCAGTGGGACACCGGGGACTGAAGCTTTCTTT. Protein: CASSGTPGTEAFF.

The chain carries TRBV20-1 and TRBJ2-7; TRBD2 aligns across 12 bases. CDR1 is DFQATT and CDR2 is SNEGSKA in the germline V gene (reference sequence). This CDR3 contains 14 residues. J was trimmed by 2 bases and V by 5 bases; bases with no gene match: 4. This CDR3 reads CSAPWTSGAYEQYF. CDR3 DNA: TGCAGTGCTCCGTGGACTAGCGGGGCCTACGAGCAGTACTTC.

This clonotype occurred many times. The V call is TRBV28, the J call TRBJ2-2, with 7 bases identical to TRBD1. Germline V CDR1 and CDR2: MDHEN, SYDVKM. The V and J ends lost 3 bases and 6 bases, in that order; junction bases with no gene match: 7. The CDR3 consists of 15 residues. CDR3 coding DNA: TGTGCCAGCAGTTTCAGGGGGTTTAAGGCCGGGGAGCTGTTTTTT. Amino acids: CASSFRGFKAGELFF.